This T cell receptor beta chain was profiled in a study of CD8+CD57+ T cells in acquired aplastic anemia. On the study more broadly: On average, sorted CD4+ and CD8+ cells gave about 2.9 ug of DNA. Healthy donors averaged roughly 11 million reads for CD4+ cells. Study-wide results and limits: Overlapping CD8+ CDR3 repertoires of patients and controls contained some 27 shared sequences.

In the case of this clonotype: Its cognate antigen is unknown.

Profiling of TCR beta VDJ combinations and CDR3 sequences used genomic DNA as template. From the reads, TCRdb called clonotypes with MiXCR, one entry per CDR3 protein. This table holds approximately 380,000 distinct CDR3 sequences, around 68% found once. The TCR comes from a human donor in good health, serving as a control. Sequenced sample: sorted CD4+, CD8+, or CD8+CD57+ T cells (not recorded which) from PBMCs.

CDR3 DNA sequence: TGTGCCAGCAGCTTATTGGGACAGGGATACAATGAGCAGCATTTT. Encoded protein: CASSLLGQGYNEQHF. J is TRBJ1-5 and V is TRBV7-2; 9 bases align to TRBD1. The CDR3 contains 15 residues. Trimming took 2 bases from V and 13 from J; bases not matched to a gene: 12. CDR1 and CDR2 from the germline V gene are SGHTA and FQGNSA.